These 17 T cell receptor beta chains originate from one sample sequenced in a study of cytomegalovirus exposure and HLA in healthy donors. The PCR ran on 60 Vbeta and 13 Jbeta primers. TCRdb keeps only in-frame clones here, not all; method: immunoSEQ multiplex PCR. The data show more than 90,000 clones, and the top ten clones hold less than 4.5%. The sample consisted of PBMCs. These receptors were collected from a man under 40 in good health and CMV-seronegative.

The chain recombines TRBV11-1 with TRBJ2-1; D possibly corresponds to TRBD1 (5 bases). The CDR3 runs 13 residues. Germline V CDR1 and CDR2: SGHAT, FQDESV (reference sequence). V was pared by 8 bases and J by 8 bases, with 16 bases between. The CDR3 here is CASGRAGLDEQFF. In DNA form, the CDR3 reads TGTGCCAGCGGCAGGGCTGGTTTGGATGAGCAGTTCTTC.

The chain uses TRBV10-3 and TRBJ2-7, with TRBD1 matching 9 bases. After removal of 11 bases from V and 5 bases from J, the junction contained 4 bases not matched to a gene. The V gene's germline CDR1 is ENHRY and CDR2 SYGVKD. The CDR3 is 11 amino acids. CDR3: CAVTGGHEQYF. The CDR3 DNA reads TGTGCCGTTACAGGGGGCCACGAGCAGTACTTC.

This chain connects TRBV2 to TRBJ1-1; maybe TRBD1 (6 bases). The CDR3 covers 14 residues. The germline CDR1 and CDR2 sequences are SNHLY and FYNNEI. Deletions cut 5 bases from V and 6 bases from J, with 16 bases between. The CDR3 DNA reads as TGTGCCAGCAGTTACTTGGGGGCGCCTCCTGAAGCTTTCTTT. It encodes CASSYLGAPPEAFF.

This chain links TRBV7-9 with TRBJ2-7; D is unclear. The CDR3 is made up of 13 amino acids. Germline V gene data show CDR1 as SEHNR and CDR2 as FQNEAQ (reference sequence). Trimming shortened V by 4 bases and J by 2 bases, and 9 bases separated the two germline ends. CDR3 sequence: CASSYGGAYEQYF. The DNA of the CDR3 is TGTGCCAGCAGCTACGGCGGTGCCTACGAGCAGTACTTC.

The rearrangement links TRBV2 to TRBJ2-7; maybe TRBD2 (5 bases). V was shortened by 8 bases and J by 3 bases, with 17 bases between the two germline ends. Germline CDR1 and CDR2: SNHLY and FYNNEI. The CDR3 has 14 amino acids. CDR3 amino acids: CASGWGDGDYEQYF. The DNA for the CDR3 is TGTGCCAGCGGGTGGGGAGACGGCGACTACGAGCAGTACTTC.

In DNA, the CDR3 is TGTGCCAGCAGCCCCGGCCGTAGCCCCGATGGCTACACCTTC. Encoded protein: CASSPGRSPDGYTF. The V and J genes are TRBV5-4 and TRBJ1-2; D is undetermined. V was cut by 4 bases and J by 6 bases, with 16 bases left in between. Germline V CDR1 and CDR2: SGHNT, YYREEE (reference sequence). This CDR3 is built from 14 residues.

This chain connects TRBV5-4 to TRBJ1-5; no clear D gene. With 0 bases removed from V and 6 bases from J, the gap between germline ends came to 7 bases. Germline CDR1 SGHNT, CDR2 YYREEE (reference sequence). The CDR3 runs to 13 residues. CDR3 sequence reads: CASSLESGQPQHF. The CDR3, as DNA: TGTGCCAGCAGCTTGGAGTCGGGTCAGCCCCAGCATTTT.

V usage is TRBV5-4 and J usage is TRBJ2-5; D is unresolved. V was cut by 0 bases and J by 1 base, with 10 bases left in between. CDR1 and CDR2 from the germline V gene are SGHNT and YYREEE (reference sequence). The CDR3 is 15 amino acids. This CDR3 is CASSLAIGGQETQYF. CDR3 in DNA: TGTGCCAGCAGCTTGGCCATCGGCGGCCAAGAGACCCAGTACTTC.

The chain carries TRBV19 and TRBJ2-3, with D tentatively TRBD2 (7 bases). This CDR3 has 15 residues. Germline CDR1 LNHDA, CDR2 SQIVND (reference sequence). V was clipped by 1 base and J by 6 bases, with 14 bases between them. CDR3 protein: CASSIGGGGVDTQYF. DNA of the CDR3: TGTGCCAGTAGTATAGGAGGGGGGGGCGTGGATACGCAGTATTTT.

The chain has TRBV9 and TRBJ2-7; D not certain. Germline CDR1 SGDLS, CDR2 YYNGEE. The V gene lost 0 bases and the J gene lost 0 bases, with 7 bases spanning the gap. CDR3 size: 14 residues. CDR3 protein: CASSVEPVSYEQYF. The CDR3 coding sequence is TGTGCCAGCAGCGTAGAACCGGTCTCCTACGAGCAGTACTTC.

The chain combines TRBV2 with TRBJ2-6; D gene uncertain. Germline CDR1 reads SNHLY; CDR2 reads FYNNEI. CDR3 length: 16 residues. V was trimmed by 6 bases and J by 0 bases, leaving 12 bases between them. CDR3 in DNA: TGTGCCAGCAGCCTAGACGGTAGCTCTGGGGCCAACGTCCTGACTTTC. It is translated as CASSLDGSSGANVLTF.

The chain combines TRBV27 with TRBJ2-3; TRBD2 aligns across 16 bases. The CDR3 extends over 18 amino acids. The junction had 12 bases not matched to a gene; V was cut back by 7 bases and J by 5 bases. The V gene's germline CDR1 is MNHEY and CDR2 SMNVEV (reference sequence). CDR3 sequence reads: CASTPGGTSGGAEDTQYF. CDR3 bases: TGTGCCAGCACCCCGGGAGGGACTAGCGGGGGGGCGGAAGATACGCAGTATTTT.

This clone is identified as medium-sized from frequency. The chain links TRBV5-4 to TRBJ1-4; D may be TRBD1 (6 bases). V was cut by 6 bases and J by 3 bases, with 9 bases left in between. The length of the CDR3 is 13 residues. CDR1 SGHNT and CDR2 YYREEE come from the germline V gene (reference sequence). The CDR3 coding sequence is TGTGCCAGCACAGGACAGCCTAATGAAAAACTGTTTTTT. This translates into CASTGQPNEKLFF.

The V and J genes are TRBV28 and TRBJ1-1; D remains ambiguous. Germline loops: CDR1 MDHEN, CDR2 SYDVKM. The CDR3 extends over 11 amino acids. The V gene lost 6 bases and the J gene lost 9 bases, with 11 bases spanning the gap. The chain's CDR3 is CASRGRVQAFF. The DNA for the CDR3 is TGTGCCAGCAGGGGGAGGGTTCAAGCTTTCTTT.

The chain uses TRBV27 and TRBJ2-7, with TRBD1 as a possible D gene (5 bases). Germline V gene data show CDR1 as MNHEY and CDR2 as SMNVEV (reference sequence). This CDR3 is 16 amino acids long. Trimming cost V 2 bases and J 0 bases, with 14 bases left between them. CDR3 DNA sequence: TGTGCCAGCAGTTTAACATCCTTAGGGGACTCCTACGAGCAGTACTTC. Protein product: CASSLTSLGDSYEQYF.

This chain links TRBV6-1 with TRBJ2-3, with D possibly being TRBD1 (5 bases). The CDR3 covers 15 residues. Germline assignment: CDR1 MNHNS and CDR2 SASEGT. V lost 8 bases, J lost 1 base, and 16 bases lay in between. This CDR3 is CASGPQGFRTDTQYF. The CDR3 coding sequence is TGTGCCAGCGGACCCCAGGGTTTTCGCACAGATACGCAGTATTTT.

The V and J genes are TRBV5-4 and TRBJ2-3; 9 bases fit TRBD2. V lost 0 bases and J lost 4; bases outside the gene matches: 3. The CDR3 runs 15 residues. Germline lookup yields CDR1 SGHNT and CDR2 YYREEE (reference sequence). CDR3 residues: CASSLDGTSSDTQYF. DNA of the CDR3: TGTGCCAGCAGCTTGGATGGGACTAGCTCAGATACGCAGTATTTT.